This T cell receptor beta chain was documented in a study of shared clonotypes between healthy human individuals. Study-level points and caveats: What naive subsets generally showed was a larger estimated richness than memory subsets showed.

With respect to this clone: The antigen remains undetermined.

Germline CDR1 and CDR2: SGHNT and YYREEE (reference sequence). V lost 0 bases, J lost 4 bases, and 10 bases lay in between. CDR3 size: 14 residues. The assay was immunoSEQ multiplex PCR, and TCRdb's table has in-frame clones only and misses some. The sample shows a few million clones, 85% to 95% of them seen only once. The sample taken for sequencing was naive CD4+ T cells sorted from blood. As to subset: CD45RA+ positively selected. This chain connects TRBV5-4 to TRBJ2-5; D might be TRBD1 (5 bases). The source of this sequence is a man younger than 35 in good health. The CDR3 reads CASSLVRGAETQYF. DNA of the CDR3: TGTGCCAGCAGCTTGGTAAGGGGCGCAGAGACCCAGTACTTC.